These T cell receptor beta chains were read from a single sample in a study of cytomegalovirus exposure and HLA in healthy donors. The table came from immunoSEQ multiplex PCR; TCRdb's copy has only in-frame clones and leaves some out. The table lists around 150,000 clones, about 80% of them singletons, with 4.5% to 5% in the top ten. What was sequenced was PBMCs. The receptors come from a man aged 25-45 years in good health. The CDR3 runs from the conserved cysteine through the conserved F or W. The order of the fields is J gene, D gene, V gene, clone size, CDR3 length, CDR3 DNA, CDR3 protein. A D gene is named only where the DNA matches it firmly. The size field is filled for only some rows; it gives once, few, many or a size class.

>TRBJ1-3|.|TRBV28|.|15
TGTGCCAGCAGTTTAAGCTCCAGGGCTGGAAACACCATATATTTT
CASSLSSRAGNTIYF
>TRBJ1-1|.|TRBV27|.|16
TGTGCCAGCAGTGACCCGGACAGACGAGCGGGAACTGAAGCTTTCTTT
CASSDPDRRAGTEAFF
>TRBJ2-3|.|TRBV11-2|.|14
TGTGCCAGCAGACGGAGTAGCGGCACAGATACGCAGTATTTT
CASRRSSGTDTQYF
>TRBJ1-1|.|TRBV5-1|once|12
TGCGCCAGCGGATACAGGGCCACTGAAGCTTTCTTT
CASGYRATEAFF
>TRBJ1-5|TRBD1|TRBV7-9|.|14
TGTGCCAGCAGCCAAGGGGGCATTCGGCAGCCCCAGCATTTT
CASSQGGIRQPQHF
>TRBJ2-2|TRBD1|TRBV30|.|15
TGTGCCTGGAGTGTTCAGGGGGCGCACACCGGGGAGCTGTTTTTT
CAWSVQGAHTGELFF
>TRBJ1-2|TRBD1|TRBV11-3|.|14
TGTGCCAGCAGCCACGGACAGGGGGTTCAGGGCTACACCTTC
CASSHGQGVQGYTF
>TRBJ2-6|.|TRBV28|.|17
TGTGCCAGCAGTTTGGCCAGGTACAAGGCTGGGGCCAACGTCCTGACTTTC
CASSLARYKAGANVLTF
>TRBJ2-6|.|TRBV21-1|.|18
TGTGCCAGCAGCAGACCCCACAGGGATAGCTCTGGGGCCAACGTCCTGACTTTC
CASSRPHRDSSGANVLTF
>TRBJ1-1|.|TRBV9|once|16
TGTGCCAGCAGCCACCACAGGGAATCCATGAACACTGAAGCTTTCTTT
CASSHHRESMNTEAFF
>TRBJ2-7|.|TRBV7-8|.|13
TGTGCCAGCAGCACGTCTTGGGGAGTCGGGCAGTACTTC
CASSTSWGVGQYF
>TRBJ2-7|.|TRBV9|few|14
TGTGCCAGCAGCGTAGACGTCGGGGTCTACGAGCAGTACTTC
CASSVDVGVYEQYF
>TRBJ2-7|.|TRBV5-5|.|14
TGTGCCAGCAGCTCCCCCGGCGGCGCCTACGAGCAGTACTTC
CASSSPGGAYEQYF
>TRBJ2-7|.|TRBV7-8|.|16
TGTGCCAGCAGCAATCAACCCCGCGGGGGCCGGGACGAGCAGTACTTC
CASSNQPRGGRDEQYF
>TRBJ1-6|.|TRBV15|few|14
TGTGCCACCAGCCCTTTTAGCCTAAATTCACCCCTCCACTTT
CATSPFSLNSPLHF
>TRBJ2-1|TRBD2|TRBV11-3|.|19
TGTGCCAGCAGCTTAGGAGAGGGGGCGGGAGGGAGCTCCTACAATGAGCAGTTCTTC
CASSLGEGAGGSSYNEQFF
>TRBJ2-7|TRBD1|TRBV2|.|13
TGTGCCAGCACCGGACAGGTGAGAGGCGAGCAGTACTTC
CASTGQVRGEQYF
>TRBJ2-1|TRBD1|TRBV7-9|.|15
TGTGCCAGCAGCCCTACGGGACAGGACTACAATGAGCAGTTCTTC
CASSPTGQDYNEQFF
>TRBJ2-1|.|TRBV4-1|.|17
TGCGCCAGCAGCCAAGGCCGGGGACAAACCACCTACAATGAGCAGTTCTTC
CASSQGRGQTTYNEQFF
>TRBJ2-1|TRBD2|TRBV14|.|18
TGTGCCAGCAGCCAAGAATGGGGGTTAGATAGCGGGTACAATGAGCAGTTCTTC
CASSQEWGLDSGYNEQFF
>TRBJ2-1|TRBD2|TRBV4-1|.|19
TGCGCCAGCAGCCAATCCCTGGGTAGCGGGAGTTTGAACTACAATGAGCAGTTCTTC
CASSQSLGSGSLNYNEQFF
>TRBJ1-4|.|TRBV6-1|once|14
TGTGCCAGCAGCAGAGCCGGGACTAATGAAAAACTGTTTTTT
CASSRAGTNEKLFF
>TRBJ1-5|TRBD1|TRBV5-1|.|14
TGCGCCAGCAGCTTGACAGGGGCGGATCAGCCCCAGCATTTT
CASSLTGADQPQHF
>TRBJ1-5|.|TRBV5-5|few|14
TGTGCCAGCAGCCCGGGGATGGGGGGTCAGCCCCAGCATTTT
CASSPGMGGQPQHF